The source of this TCR beta chain is a study of shared clonotypes between healthy human individuals. Study summary: The donors, two women and three men, were aged 18 to 49.

The CDR3 loop spans 14 amino acids. Trimming pared 0 bases from V and 7 bases from J, leaving 13 bases between. The V gene's germline CDR1 is SGHNT and CDR2 YYREEE (reference sequence). A deep-level run was used for the assay. Every immunoSEQ plate was one replicate of a subset's evenly spread DNA. The protocol was immunoSEQ multiplex PCR, while the TCRdb copy is restricted to in-frame clones and leaves out a portion. The sample consists of about 2 million clones, roughly 95% of them appearing once. Naive CD8 cells lacked CD45RO and underwent positive selection for CCR7, leaving out terminally differentiated effector memory CD45RA+ cells. Nashville, Tennessee was home to all donors, who were Caucasian adults.

The sequence came from a man younger than 30 in good health. V usage is TRBV5-4 and J usage is TRBJ1-1; maybe TRBD1 (6 bases). The material sequenced was naive CD8+ T cells sorted from blood. The CDR3 bases are TGTGCCAGCAGCTTGGTGGGGGGGCGCGATGAAGCTTTCTTT. Protein sequence: CASSLVGGRDEAFF.